The entry below gives a single T cell receptor (beta chain) sequence along with its context. The data are from a study of blood T cell repertoires in COVID-19. Generated by immunoSEQ multiplex PCR, the TCRdb table keeps only in-frame clones and is missing some. The sample has fewer than 120,000 clones; approximately 90% are singletons. CDR1 MDHEN and CDR2 SYDVKM come from the germline V gene. Trimming cost V 4 bases and J 4 bases, with 19 bases left between them. The length of the CDR3 is 16 residues. Input material: peripheral blood. The genes are TRBV28 and TRBJ2-5; D is unresolved. The TCR originated in a woman in her fifties or sixties with acute or convalescent COVID-19. The CDR3 region is CASSSPDSKQSETQYF. The CDR3 DNA reads as TGTGCCAGCAGTTCGCCCGATTCGAAGCAATCAGAGACCCAGTACTTC.